This passage covers 23 T cell receptor beta chains from one sample sequenced in a study of cytotoxic CD8 clonotypes in ibrutinib-treated CLL. Clones were read by immunoSEQ multiplex PCR, and TCRdb kept only the in-frame ones, dropping some. The table records just over 45,000 clones, 69% of them present only once. This specimen was PBMCs, taken after 12 months of ibrutinib treatment. Every receptor here comes from a human donor with chronic lymphocytic leukemia.

The chain has TRBV7-3 and TRBJ2-7, with 7 bases that match TRBD1. Germline CDR1 is SGHTA and CDR2 is FQGTGA. J lost 2 bases, V lost 0 bases, and 4 bases had no gene match. The CDR3 spans 15 residues. The CDR3 nucleotides are TGTGCCAGCAGCTTAACAGCCGGGACAGCCTACGAGCAGTACTTC. This translates into CASSLTAGTAYEQYF.

The rearrangement links TRBV7-3 to TRBJ1-1, with TRBD1 as a possible D gene (5 bases). The germline V gene encodes CDR1 SGHTA and CDR2 FQGTGA. The length of the CDR3 is 14 residues. V lost 3 bases and J lost 1, with 9 bases in between. The CDR3 loop reads CASSFTGQNTEAFF. The CDR3 DNA follows: TGTGCCAGCAGCTTTACGGGGCAGAACACTGAAGCTTTCTTT.

This chain links TRBV5-1 with TRBJ1-3, with D perhaps TRBD1 (6 bases). The CDR3 contains 16 residues. CDR1 is SGHRS, CDR2 YFSETQ, per germline. The germline V and J ends were trimmed by 3 bases and 2 bases, with 15 bases remaining between them. The DNA of the CDR3 is TGCGCCAGCAGCTCTAATACAGGGCGGGCTGGAAACACCATATATTTT. It specifies CASSSNTGRAGNTIYF. The whole variable domain, remainder taken from reference TRBV5-1 and TRBJ1-3, is KAGVTQTPRYLIKTRGQQVTLSCSPISGHRSVSWYQQTPGQGLQFLFEYFSETQRNKGNFPGRFSGRQFSNSRSEMNVSTLELGDSALYLCASSSNTGRAGNTIYFGEGSWLTVV.

A remark on this clone: One junction end disagrees with the germline gene, perhaps due to a read error. This chain links TRBV7-6 with TRBJ1-4; weak D call: TRBD1 (5 bases). CDR1 and CDR2 from the germline V gene are SGHVS and FNYEAQ. The CDR3 contains 15 residues. DNA for the CDR3: TGTGCCAGCAGCTTGGCGGGACTGTGGAATGAAAAGCTGTTTTTT. Protein: CASSLAGLWNEKLFF.

Here the CDR3 reads CASSNMGGAHETQYF. DNA for the CDR3: TGTGCCAGCAGCAACATGGGGGGGGCGCATGAGACCCAGTACTTC. V usage is TRBV6-1 and J usage is TRBJ2-5; D perhaps matches TRBD2 (7 bases). This CDR3 contains 15 residues. Germline loops: CDR1 MNHNS, CDR2 SASEGT. Trimming took 6 bases from V and 5 from J, leaving 19 bases between them.

The V call is TRBV19, the J call TRBJ2-7, with D tentatively TRBD1 (5 bases). The V and J ends lost 3 bases and 3 bases respectively, with 12 bases between them. Germline CDR1 and CDR2: LNHDA and SQIVND (reference sequence). The CDR3 has 14 residues. The CDR3 coding sequence is TGTGCCAGTAGTATGGGAAATCAGGGCTACGAGCAGTACTTC. This gives the protein CASSMGNQGYEQYF.

The chain joins TRBV28 to TRBJ2-1; D call uncertain. The germline V and J ends were trimmed by 2 bases and 9 bases, with 5 bases remaining between them. CDR1 MDHEN and CDR2 SYDVKM come from the germline V gene. The CDR3 is 11 residues long. The CDR3 sequence: CASSLRGEQFF. Here the CDR3 DNA reads TGTGCCAGCAGTTTAAGAGGTGAGCAGTTCTTC.

The chain has TRBV19 and TRBJ2-3, with D tentatively TRBD1 (5 bases). Trimming took off 7 bases at V and 1 base at J, with 12 bases between the two ends. Germline-derived CDR1 and CDR2 are LNHDA and SQIVND (reference sequence). The CDR3 contains 14 residues. In nucleotides, the CDR3 is TGTGCCAGTACCCAGGGAATTGGCACAGATACGCAGTATTTT. It is translated as CASTQGIGTDTQYF. Full variable domain (missing parts from reference TRBV19 and TRBJ2-3): DGGITQSPKYLFRKEGQNVTLSCEQNLNHDAMYWYRQDPGQGLRLIYYSQIVNDFQKGDIAEGYSVSREKKESFPLTVTSAQKNPTAFYLCASTQGIGTDTQYFGPGTRLTVL.

CDR3 DNA: TGTGCCAGTAGTATGGTCCTGAACACTGAAGCTTTCTTT. Encoded protein: CASSMVLNTEAFF. V and J are TRBV19 and TRBJ1-1; no definite D call. Between the trimmed V and J ends, which lost 3 bases and 0 bases, there was a span of 5 bases. Germline CDR1 is LNHDA and CDR2 is SQIVND (reference sequence). This CDR3 contains 13 residues. Variable domain in full (rest from reference TRBV19 and TRBJ1-1): DGGITQSPKYLFRKEGQNVTLSCEQNLNHDAMYWYRQDPGQGLRLIYYSQIVNDFQKGDIAEGYSVSREKKESFPLTVTSAQKNPTAFYLCASSMVLNTEAFFGQGTRLTVV.

CDR3 protein: CASSETGHPNTEAFF. The CDR3 bases are TGCGCCAGCAGTGAGACGGGACACCCGAACACTGAAGCTTTCTTT. The V gene is TRBV10-2, the J gene TRBJ1-1; possibly TRBD1 for D (6 bases). Germline CDR1 and CDR2: WSHSY and SAAADI. This CDR3 contains 15 residues. Deletions cut 2 bases from V and 1 base from J, with 11 bases between.

This rearrangement joins TRBV28 to TRBJ1-6; D unclear. V was trimmed by 4 bases and J by 0 bases, leaving 4 bases between them. Germline V gene data show CDR1 as MDHEN and CDR2 as SYDVKM. CDR3 size: 14 residues. The CDR3 coding sequence is TGTGCCAGCAGTTATCTCTCCTATAATTCACCCCTCCACTTT. Its protein is CASSYLSYNSPLHF.

This clone was seen once. The rearrangement joins TRBV5-4 to TRBJ1-2; tentatively, D is TRBD1 (6 bases). This CDR3 region has 14 residues. The germline V gene has CDR1 SGHNT and CDR2 YYREEE (reference sequence). The germline V and J ends were trimmed by 4 bases and 5 bases, with 15 bases remaining between them. CDR3 sequence reads: CASSATGLGYGYTF. For the CDR3, the DNA is TGTGCCAGCAGCGCTACAGGGTTAGGGTATGGCTACACCTTC.

The rearrangement links TRBV19 to TRBJ1-5; no definite D call. Trimming cost V 0 bases and J 6 bases, with 12 bases left between them. This CDR3 is 15 amino acids long. CDR1 is LNHDA and CDR2 is SQIVND in the germline V gene (reference sequence). The CDR3 coding sequence is TGTGCCAGTAGTATAGATTACCCCACTGGTCAGCCCCAGCATTTT. It is translated as CASSIDYPTGQPQHF.

This clone was recorded only once. This sequence joins TRBV2 and TRBJ1-2; no clear D gene. Germline CDR1 reads SNHLY; CDR2 reads FYNNEI. Trimming pared 10 bases from V and 2 bases from J, leaving 11 bases between. CDR3 size: 12 residues. CDR3: CATLIGNYGYTF. The CDR3, as DNA: TGTGCCACCCTGATCGGGAACTATGGCTACACCTTC. Full variable domain (missing parts from reference TRBV2 and TRBJ1-2): EPEVTQTPSHQVTQMGQEVILRCVPISNHLYFYWYRQILGQKVEFLVSFYNNEISEKSEIFDDQFSVERPDGSNFTLKIRSTKLEDSAMYFCATLIGNYGYTFGSGTRLTVV.

The J gene is TRBJ1-1, the V gene TRBV7-2; no reliable D call. Per the germline V gene, CDR1 is SGHTA and CDR2 is FQGNSA. V was shortened by 5 bases and J by 4 bases, with 17 bases between the two germline ends. The CDR3 has 15 residues. CDR3 sequence reads: CASSQVLAGVTEAFF. In DNA, the CDR3 is TGTGCCAGCAGCCAGGTCCTAGCTGGGGTCACTGAAGCTTTCTTT.

This clone was seen a few times. V usage is TRBV5-1 and J usage is TRBJ1-2, with D possibly being TRBD1 (5 bases). The CDR3 covers 14 residues. Per germline, CDR1 SGHRS and CDR2 YFSETQ. Trimming removed 1 base from V and 5 bases from J, with 12 bases in between. DNA for the CDR3: TGCGCCAGCAGCTTGAGTTCAGGGCGTTATGGCTACACCTTC. Translating it yields CASSLSSGRYGYTF.

The chain carries TRBV10-2 and TRBJ1-3; D is perhaps TRBD1 (5 bases). Per germline, CDR1 WSHSY and CDR2 SAAADI. The CDR3 consists of 14 residues. Trimming shortened V by 6 bases and J by 0 bases, and 9 bases separated the two germline ends. For the CDR3, the DNA is TGCGCCAGCAGGGATAGGGGCTCTGGAAACACCATATATTTT. Amino acids: CASRDRGSGNTIYF.

This clone has a handful of counts. J is TRBJ1-2 and V is TRBV10-3; the D gene is possibly TRBD1 (6 bases). In germline, CDR1 is ENHRY, CDR2 SYGVKD. This CDR3 is 12 amino acids long. The germline V and J ends were trimmed by 10 bases and 6 bases, with 15 bases remaining between them. For the CDR3, the DNA is TGTGCCAGCCGGACGGAGGGGGATGGCTACACCTTC. It yields the protein CASRTEGDGYTF.

The chain uses TRBV5-4 and TRBJ2-7; D not certain. The V end was cut by 4 bases, the J end by 4 bases, with 9 bases between. CDR1 SGHNT and CDR2 YYREEE come from the germline V gene (reference sequence). This CDR3 contains 12 residues. The CDR3 DNA reads TGTGCCAGCAGCACGGACCAGTACGAGCAGTACTTC. Translated: CASSTDQYEQYF.

V gene TRBV6-1 combines with J gene TRBJ1-5; maybe TRBD1 (5 bases). CDR1 is MNHNS, CDR2 SASEGT, per germline. The CDR3 sequence is 14 residues long. The germline V and J ends were trimmed by 4 bases and 2 bases, with 9 bases remaining between them. DNA for the CDR3: TGTGCCAGCAGTGGACAGCTAGGCAATCAGCCCCAGCATTTT. This encodes CASSGQLGNQPQHF.

This sequence joins TRBV18 and TRBJ1-2, with a tentative D call TRBD1 (5 bases). V was cut by 0 bases and J by 0 bases, with 11 bases left in between. Germline CDR1 and CDR2: KGHSH and LQKENI. The CDR3 spans 16 residues. In DNA form, the CDR3 reads TGTGCCAGCTCACCACCAGGGGCAGGGACTAACTATGGCTACACCTTC. Its protein product is CASSPPGAGTNYGYTF. The whole variable domain, filled in from reference TRBV18 and TRBJ1-2, reads NAGVMQNPRHLVRRRGQEARLRCSPMKGHSHVYWYRQLPEEGLKFMVYLQKENIIDESGMPKERFSAEFPKEGPSILRIQQVVRGDSAAYFCASSPPGAGTNYGYTFGSGTRLTVV.

V usage is TRBV7-3 and J usage is TRBJ1-2; D gene uncertain. This CDR3 is built from 15 residues. The germline CDR1 and CDR2 sequences are SGHTA and FQGTGA. Trimming shortened V by 3 bases and J by 8 bases, and 19 bases separated the two germline ends. The CDR3 loop reads CASSLNPGDVWGYTF. The DNA for the CDR3 is TGTGCCAGCAGCTTGAATCCAGGAGACGTCTGGGGCTACACCTTC.

This clone came up once. The chain employs TRBV7-9 and TRBJ2-1; 9 bases match TRBD1. This CDR3 is 16 amino acids long. The ends lost 3 bases at V and 4 bases at J; junction bases unmatched: 7. CDR1 and CDR2 from the germline V gene are SEHNR and FQNEAQ (reference sequence). CDR3 coding DNA: TGTGCCAGCAGCTTCGACACAGGGGGCCGGTACAATGAGCAGTTCTTC. The encoded protein is CASSFDTGGRYNEQFF.